This T cell receptor (beta chain) was sequenced for a study of CXCR3-negative and CXCR3-positive naive CD8 T cells. Study-wide context: Sequencing gave about 135 million TRB reads overall, about 1.5 +/- 0.3 million per library. Study observations and caveats: CXCR3-positive naive cells carried more hydrophobic TRB CDR3s than CXCR3-negative ones. In naive cells, CXCR3-negative and CXCR3-positive subsets had similar TRBV-TRBJ usage; memory cells differed.

In the case of this clonotype: Its cognate antigen is unknown.

Via 5' RACE with UMI labels, TRB cDNA libraries were prepared. TCRdb reprocessed the 5' RACE reads and keeps a single row for each CDR3 protein, giving no DNA. In all, the sample yields around 61,000 distinct CDR3 sequences. Germline lookup yields CDR1 SQVTM and CDR2 ANQGSEA. The CDR3 is 13 amino acids. The origin of this receptor is a human donor in good health. Some clones in this sample may be carry-over from other donors' samples. J is TRBJ1-2 and V is TRBV29-1; checking the TCRdb D call of TRBD1 is not possible without DNA. The sequenced sample was naive CXCR3+ CD8+ T cells from blood. Subset indicated: CD45RO-CCR7+CD27+CD95- naive CD8+ T cells expressing CXCR3 (TNR3+). The CDR3 reads CSVGLDRSMGYTF.